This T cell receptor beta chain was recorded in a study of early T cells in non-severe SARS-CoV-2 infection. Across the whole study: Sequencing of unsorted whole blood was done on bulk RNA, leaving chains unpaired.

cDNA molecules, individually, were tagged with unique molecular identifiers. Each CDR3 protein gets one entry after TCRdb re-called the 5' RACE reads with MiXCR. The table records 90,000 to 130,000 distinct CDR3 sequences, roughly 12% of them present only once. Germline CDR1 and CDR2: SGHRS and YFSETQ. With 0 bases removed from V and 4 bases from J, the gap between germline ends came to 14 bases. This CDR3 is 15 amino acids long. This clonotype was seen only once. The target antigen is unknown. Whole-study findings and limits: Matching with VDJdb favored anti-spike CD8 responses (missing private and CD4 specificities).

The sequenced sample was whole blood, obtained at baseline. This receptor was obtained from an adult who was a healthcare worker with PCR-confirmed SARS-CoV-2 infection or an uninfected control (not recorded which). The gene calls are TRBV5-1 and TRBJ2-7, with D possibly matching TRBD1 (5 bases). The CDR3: CASSLASRVRYEQYF. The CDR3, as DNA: TGCGCCAGCAGCTTGGCAAGCAGGGTGCGGTACGAGCAGTACTTC.